The T cell receptor (beta chain) under discussion was sequenced for a study of cytomegalovirus exposure and HLA in healthy donors. Overall study results and limits: Some V segments (TRBV6-2 and TRBV6-3 among them) were excluded as indistinguishable.

This clone showed up just a few times. Its antigen is still unknown. Vbeta (60) and Jbeta (13) primers were used in the PCR. Authors' methods: As a later analysis found, there were approximately 80 million unique TCR beta chains, of which roughly 11 million were shared. Sequencing used immunoSEQ multiplex PCR; TCRdb keeps in-frame clones, though not all of them. V and J calls and clone size come straight from that table; D and trimming were deduced from the DNA. In the table there are 90,000 to 120,000 clones, around three quarters of which are singletons. The germline gives CDR1 SGHDN, CDR2 FVKESK. V was shortened by 2 bases and J by 5 bases, with 22 bases between the two germline ends. This CDR3 region has 17 residues.

The chain recombines TRBV14 with TRBJ2-7, with D maybe TRBD2 (5 bases). This clonotype originated in a man aged 25 to 45 in good health and CMV-seronegative. The material sequenced was PBMCs. The CDR3 DNA reads as TGTGCCAGCAGCCAAAGGGCGGTAAAGGGAGTGTCGCACGAGCAGTACTTC. Its protein is CASSQRAVKGVSHEQYF.